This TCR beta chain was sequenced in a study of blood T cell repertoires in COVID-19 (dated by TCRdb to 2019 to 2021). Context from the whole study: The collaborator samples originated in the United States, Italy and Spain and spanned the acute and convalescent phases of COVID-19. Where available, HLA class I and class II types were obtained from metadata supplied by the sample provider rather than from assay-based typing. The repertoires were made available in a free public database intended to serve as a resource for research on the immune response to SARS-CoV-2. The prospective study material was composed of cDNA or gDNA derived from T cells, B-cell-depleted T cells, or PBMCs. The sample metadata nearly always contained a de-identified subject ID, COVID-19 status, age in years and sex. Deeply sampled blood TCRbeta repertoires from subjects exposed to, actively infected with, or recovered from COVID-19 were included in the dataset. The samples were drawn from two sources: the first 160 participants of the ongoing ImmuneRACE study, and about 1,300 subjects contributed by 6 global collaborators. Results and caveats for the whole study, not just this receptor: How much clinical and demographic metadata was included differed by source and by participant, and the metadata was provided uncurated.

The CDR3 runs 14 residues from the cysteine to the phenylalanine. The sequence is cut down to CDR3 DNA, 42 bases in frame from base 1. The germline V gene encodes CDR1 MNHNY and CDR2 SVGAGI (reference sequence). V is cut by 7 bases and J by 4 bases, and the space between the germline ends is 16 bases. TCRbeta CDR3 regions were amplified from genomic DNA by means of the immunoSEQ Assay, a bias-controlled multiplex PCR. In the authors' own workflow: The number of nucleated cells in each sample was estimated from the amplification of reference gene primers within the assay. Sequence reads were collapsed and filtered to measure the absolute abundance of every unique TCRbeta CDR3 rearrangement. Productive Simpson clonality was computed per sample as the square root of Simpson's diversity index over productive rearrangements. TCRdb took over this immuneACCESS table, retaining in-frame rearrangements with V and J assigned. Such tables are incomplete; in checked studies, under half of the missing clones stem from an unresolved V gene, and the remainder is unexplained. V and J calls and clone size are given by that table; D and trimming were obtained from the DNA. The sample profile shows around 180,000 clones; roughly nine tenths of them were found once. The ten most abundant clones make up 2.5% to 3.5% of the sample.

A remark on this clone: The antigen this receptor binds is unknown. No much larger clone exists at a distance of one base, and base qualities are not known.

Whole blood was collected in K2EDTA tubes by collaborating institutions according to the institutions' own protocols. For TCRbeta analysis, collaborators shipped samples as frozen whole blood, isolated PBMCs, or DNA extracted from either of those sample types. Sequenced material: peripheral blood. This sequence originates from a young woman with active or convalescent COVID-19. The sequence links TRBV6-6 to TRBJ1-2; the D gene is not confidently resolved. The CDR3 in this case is CASNPEALSYGYTF. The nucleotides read TGTGCCAGCAACCCGGAGGCACTTAGCTATGGCTACACCTTC.